A single sample gave rise to the 32 T cell receptor beta chains below, sequenced in a study of regulatory T cells in long-lasting Graves disease. Indicated time point: newly diagnosed GD, antithyroid drugs for less than 3 months. Researchers made the TCR library from RNA that was extracted from PBMCs. CDR3 regions were amplified by Arm-PCR using iRepertoire HTBI primers to build TCR beta libraries. TCRdb independently ran MiXCR on the multiplex PCR reads; one entry per CDR3 protein. The table has almost 450,000 distinct CDR3 sequences, about a sixth seen once. These records were also assigned to another study, of T cells in Graves' hyperthyroidism and ophthalmopathy.

The source material was peripheral blood mononuclear cells (PBMCs), sampled at new diagnosis, from a patient treated with antithyroid drugs. The source is a woman between 25 and 40 years old with Graves disease.

V gene TRBV7-9 combines with J gene TRBJ1-2; D remains unclear. CDR1 and CDR2 from the germline V gene are SEHNR and FQNEAQ (reference sequence). This CDR3 contains 16 residues. V dropped 5 bases and J dropped 1 base, with 17 bases sitting between them. For the CDR3, the DNA is TGTGCCAGCAGCCTAAGCCTGGGGTCCCTTAACTATGGCTACACCTTC. As protein: CASSLSLGSLNYGYTF.

This clonotype has a count of ten or more. This sequence joins TRBV12-3 or TRBV12-4 and TRBJ2-4; tentative D call: TRBD2 (5 bases). The CDR3 sequence is 11 residues long. V was shortened by 11 bases and J by 8 bases, with 13 bases between the two germline ends. The CDR3 protein is CAGTSGDIQYF. The CDR3 nucleotides read TGTGCCGGCACCTCCGGGGACATTCAGTACTTC.

The table lists this clonotype with many counts. J is TRBJ2-4 and V is TRBV20-1; D is uncertain. Trimming stripped 5 bases from V and 3 bases from J, with 17 bases between. Germline CDR1 DFQATT, CDR2 SNEGSKA (reference sequence). CDR3 size: 15 residues. CDR3 bases: TGCAGTGCTTCTGGCCCGGCCCCGGTCAAAAACATTCAGTACTTC. Translating gives CSASGPAPVKNIQYF.

The genes are TRBV20-1 and TRBJ2-1; TRBD2 agrees at 11 bases. J was trimmed by 7 bases and V by 5 bases; bases with no gene match: 10. CDR1 DFQATT and CDR2 SNEGSKA come from the germline V gene (reference sequence). The CDR3 totals 15 residues. The CDR3 DNA is TGCAGTGCTGGGACTAGCGGTCCTCTGGGGAATGAGCAGTTCTTC. The encoded protein is CSAGTSGPLGNEQFF.

This clonotype was found many times. V is TRBV7-9 and J is TRBJ2-7; perhaps TRBD1 as D (5 bases). V lost 3 bases, J lost 3 bases, and 9 bases lay in between. CDR3 size: 13 residues. Looked up from germline, CDR1 is SEHNR and CDR2 is FQNEAQ (reference sequence). The CDR3 sequence is CASSLAGIYEQYF. Written as DNA, the CDR3 is TGTGCCAGCAGCTTGGCAGGGATCTACGAGCAGTACTTC. Supplemented by reference TRBV7-9 and TRBJ2-7, the full variable domain reads DTGVSQNPRHKITKRGQNVTFRCDPISEHNRLYWYRQTLGQGPEFLTYFQNEAQLEKSRLLSDRFSAERPKGSFSTLEIQRTEQGDSAMYLCASSLAGIYEQYFGPGTRLTVT.

J is TRBJ2-7 and V is TRBV12-3 or TRBV12-4; D might be TRBD2 (5 bases). V was clipped by 6 bases and J by 12 bases, with 18 bases between them. The CDR3 totals 12 residues. This CDR3 is CASSLDSQARYF. DNA for the CDR3: TGTGCCAGCAGCCTGGACTCGCAAGCAAGGTACTTC.

This clonotype was found many times. The chain recombines TRBV3-1 with TRBJ2-1, with 8 bases lining up with TRBD2. The CDR3 totals 16 residues. CDR1 and CDR2 from the germline V gene are LGHDT and YNNKEL (reference sequence). Trimming took 2 bases from V and 1 from J; bases not matched to a gene: 4. This CDR3 is CASSQLAGGSYNEQFF. The CDR3 coding sequence is TGTGCCAGCAGCCAACTAGCGGGCGGGTCCTACAATGAGCAGTTCTTC.

As for this clonotype: Possible read error: a much larger clone is one base away. The chain links TRBV7-2 to TRBJ2-1, with TRBD2 as a possible D gene (6 bases). The CDR3 extends over 12 amino acids. The germline V gene encodes CDR1 SGHTA and CDR2 FQGNSA. The CDR3 spells CASSYRTGERFF. In DNA form, the CDR3 reads TGTGCCAGCAGCTACCGGACGGGAGAGCGGTTCTTC. The variable domain in full, completed from reference TRBV7-2 and TRBJ2-1, reads GAGVSQSPSNKVTEKGKDVELRCDPISGHTALYWYRQSLGQGLEFLIYFQGNSAPDKSGLPSDRFSAERTGGSVSTLTIQRTQQEDSAVYLCASSYRTGERFFGPGTRLTVL.

This clonotype occurred many times. This chain connects TRBV24-1 to TRBJ2-3, with D uncertain. Germline loops: CDR1 KGHDR, CDR2 SFDVKD. The CDR3 has 16 residues. V was shortened by 4 bases and J by 2 bases, with 15 bases between the two germline ends. As DNA, the CDR3 is TGTGCCACCAGTGACCCCCGGGCCTCATTCACAGATACGCAGTATTTT. Its protein product is CATSDPRASFTDTQYF.

This clonotype was recorded at least ten times. The chain employs TRBV3-1 and TRBJ1-2, with D unresolved. Trimming shortened V by 4 bases and J by 1 base, and 13 bases separated the two germline ends. CDR1 is LGHDT and CDR2 is YNNKEL in the germline V gene (reference sequence). The CDR3 totals 15 residues. DNA for the CDR3: TGTGCCAGCAGCCCCAATCAAAACCTTAACTATGGCTACACCTTC. It specifies CASSPNQNLNYGYTF.

This clonotype was counted ten times or more. The CDR3, as DNA: TGTGCCAGCAAGATGACGGCGGGAGCCCTAGCGGGAGATACGCAGTATTTT. The encoded protein is CASKMTAGALAGDTQYF. V gene TRBV2 combines with J gene TRBJ2-3; TRBD2 aligns across 8 bases. Germline CDR1 and CDR2: SNHLY and FYNNEI. After removal of 7 bases from V and 5 bases from J, the junction contained 17 bases not matched to a gene. The CDR3 extends over 17 amino acids.

This clonotype was counted between two and nine times. The chain carries TRBV19 and TRBJ2-1, with 10 bases fitting TRBD1. J lost 8 bases, V lost 6 bases, and 7 bases had no gene match. Germline CDR1 is LNHDA and CDR2 is SQIVND (reference sequence). The CDR3 covers 14 residues. CDR3 in DNA: TGTGCCAGTAGACGGGACAGGGGTTCCGATGAGCAGTTCTTC. It encodes CASRRDRGSDEQFF.

This chain connects TRBV9 to TRBJ2-5; a possible D gene is TRBD1 (5 bases). The length of the CDR3 is 13 residues. With 2 bases removed from V and 3 bases from J, the gap between germline ends came to 8 bases. CDR1 is SGDLS, CDR2 YYNGEE, per germline. The CDR3 DNA reads as TGTGCCAGCAGCGTTGACAGCGAAGAGACCCAGTACTTC. It encodes CASSVDSEETQYF.

This clonotype was detected many times. The chain combines TRBV12-3 or TRBV12-4 with TRBJ2-5; 10 bases match TRBD2. The junction had 4 bases not matched to a gene; V was cut back by 5 bases and J by 4 bases. This CDR3 region has 14 residues. The CDR3 loop is CASSASGSRETQYF. The CDR3 coding sequence is TGTGCCAGCAGTGCTAGCGGGAGTCGAGAGACCCAGTACTTC.

This clonotype came up many times. V and J are TRBV30 and TRBJ1-1, with TRBD1 matching over 11 bases. The CDR3 has 15 residues. Per the germline V gene, CDR1 is GTSNPN and CDR2 is SVGIG (reference sequence). The CDR3 DNA reads as TGTGCATTCCGGGACAGGGGGTTCATGAACACTGAAGCTTTCTTT. Translation: CAFRDRGFMNTEAFF.

Notes on this clonotype: The junction departs from germline at one end; a sequencing error may be responsible. J is TRBJ2-5 and V is TRBV14; TRBD1 or TRBD2 may be the D gene (5 bases each). This CDR3 has 15 residues. Germline CDR1 SGHDN, CDR2 FVKESK. DNA for the CDR3: TGTGCCGGCAGCCAAGGGGAGACTGTCCAAGAGACCCAGTACTTC. It yields the protein CAGSQGETVQETQYF. Full variable domain (remainder filled in from reference TRBV14 and TRBJ2-5): EAGVTQFPSHSVIEKGQTVTLRCDPISGHDNLYWYRRVMGKEIKFLLHFVKESKQDESGMPNNRFLAERTGGTYSTLKVQPAELEDSGVYFCAGSQGETVQETQYFGPGTRLLVL.

The chain combines TRBV15 with TRBJ1-5, with D possibly TRBD1 on 5 matching bases. The CDR3 is made up of 15 amino acids. Trimming pared 3 bases from V and 6 bases from J, leaving 15 bases between. The V gene's germline CDR1 is LNHNV and CDR2 YYDKDF (reference sequence). The CDR3 nucleotides are TGTGCCACCAGCAGGGGTCAGGGAGAGTCTCAGCCCCAGCATTTT. This translates into CATSRGQGESQPQHF.

This clonotype was observed many times. The chain combines TRBV6-2 or TRBV6-3 with TRBJ2-5; TRBD2 matches at 10 bases. CDR3 size: 15 residues. Trimming cost V 5 bases and J 4 bases; bases outside gene matches: 7. Germline CDR1 and CDR2: MNHEY and SVGEGT. The CDR3: CASSELAGRGETQYF. CDR3 sequence (DNA): TGTGCCAGCAGTGAACTAGCGGGGCGTGGAGAGACCCAGTACTTC.

This sequence joins TRBV10-3 and TRBJ2-5, with no clear D. Germline V lookup: CDR1 ENHRY, CDR2 SYGVKD. V was trimmed by 0 bases and J by 5 bases, leaving 10 bases between them. This CDR3 comprises 14 residues. The CDR3 loop is CAISESAYVETQYF. The CDR3 coding sequence is TGTGCCATCAGTGAGTCGGCGTATGTGGAGACCCAGTACTTC.

This clonotype was counted a few times. This chain joins TRBV7-3 and TRBJ2-7, with D perhaps being TRBD1 or TRBD2 (5 bases each). This CDR3 is built from 13 residues. Between the trimmed V and J ends, which lost 8 bases and 3 bases, there was a span of 14 bases. Germline assignment: CDR1 SGHTA and CDR2 FQGTGA. The CDR3 is CASPPGGGYEQYF. The CDR3 region has the DNA TGTGCCAGCCCCCCTGGTGGGGGCTACGAGCAGTACTTC.

This clonotype was picked up many times. J is TRBJ2-3 and V is TRBV2, with D perhaps matching TRBD2 (5 bases). CDR1 SNHLY and CDR2 FYNNEI come from the germline V gene. V lost 7 bases and J 1 base, leaving 15 bases between the germline ends. The CDR3 sequence is 15 residues long. The CDR3 spells CASTTQRARTDTQYF. The DNA for the CDR3 is TGTGCCAGCACGACCCAGAGGGCGCGCACAGATACGCAGTATTTT.

This chain connects TRBV5-1 to TRBJ2-2; unclear D gene. The germline CDR1 and CDR2 sequences are SGHRS and YFSETQ. Trimming cost V 2 bases and J 5 bases, with 13 bases left between them. The CDR3 is made up of 15 amino acids. The CDR3 is CASSLLTELTGELFF. For the CDR3, the DNA is TGCGCCAGCAGCTTACTTACAGAACTAACCGGGGAGCTGTTTTTT.

This clonotype was counted ten times or more. J is TRBJ1-1 and V is TRBV10-3, with D unclear. The CDR3 contains 14 residues. The V gene's germline CDR1 is ENHRY and CDR2 SYGVKD. The V gene lost 7 bases and the J gene lost 2 bases, with 14 bases spanning the gap. In DNA, the CDR3 is TGTGCCATCACAACTGACCCGAGCAACACTGAAGCTTTCTTT. This codes for CAITTDPSNTEAFF.

CDR3 nucleotide sequence: TGTGCCAGCAGTGAATTTTCCGGGGTCCCCGGAGGGGATACGCAGTATTTT. It specifies CASSEFSGVPGGDTQYF. This sequence joins TRBV25-1 and TRBJ2-3, with TRBD2 as a possible D gene (6 bases). The CDR3 contains 17 residues. V was cut by 1 base and J by 6 bases, with 20 bases left in between. The germline V gene encodes CDR1 MGHDK and CDR2 SYGVNS.

Ten or more counts support this clonotype. J is TRBJ1-2 and V is TRBV6-4; D perhaps matches TRBD1 (5 bases). The ends were cut back, 0 bases at V and 8 bases at J, with 13 bases in the middle. Per germline, CDR1 MRHNA and CDR2 SNTAGT. CDR3 size: 14 residues. CDR3 in amino acids: CASSDSKGAGGYTF. In DNA form, the CDR3 reads TGTGCCAGCAGTGACTCGAAAGGGGCAGGCGGCTACACCTTC.

This clonotype was seen only a few times. This chain joins TRBV6-1 and TRBJ1-2, with D possibly TRBD1 on 5 matching bases. Germline CDR1 reads MNHNS; CDR2 reads SASEGT. V was shortened by 6 bases and J by 1 base, with 15 bases between the two germline ends. The CDR3 runs 15 residues. As DNA, the CDR3 is TGTGCCAGCAGAACCGGGGGGGGGTATAACTATGGCTACACCTTC. This codes for CASRTGGGYNYGYTF.

The chain employs TRBV4-1 and TRBJ2-1; 7 bases line up with TRBD2. The germline CDR1 and CDR2 sequences are MGHRA and YSYEKL. The CDR3 contains 14 residues. Losses at the gene ends were 2 bases for V and 7 bases for J; bases not matched to a gene: 5. CDR3 DNA sequence: TGCGCCAGCAGCCAAAGACTAGCTAAAAATGAGCAGTTCTTC. This gives the protein CASSQRLAKNEQFF.

At least ten counts were recorded for this clonotype. The V and J genes are TRBV5-1 and TRBJ2-3; TRBD2 matches at 12 bases. Germline values: CDR1 SGHRS, CDR2 YFSETQ. CDR3 size: 15 residues. V shed 0 bases and J 6 bases; nucleotides not matched to a gene: 2. Here the CDR3 DNA reads TGCGCCAGCAGCTTGGGGACTAGCGGGAAGGATACGCAGTATTTT. Translated: CASSLGTSGKDTQYF.

This clonotype came up a few times. The chain recombines TRBV20-1 with TRBJ2-3, with TRBD2 matching 7 bases. The CDR3 contains 14 residues. Germline trimming cut 0 bases from V and 7 bases from J; bases unmatched to any gene: 7. The germline V gene has CDR1 DFQATT and CDR2 SNEGSKA (reference sequence). CDR3 protein: CSARDLTSGNTQYF. The CDR3 DNA sequence: TGCAGTGCTAGAGATTTAACCAGCGGGAATACGCAGTATTTT.

The chain couples TRBV6-1 to TRBJ2-7, with 13 bases matching TRBD2. V dropped 4 bases and J dropped 7; count of bases not matched to a gene: 7. Germline CDR1 reads MNHNS; CDR2 reads SASEGT. CDR3 length: 15 amino acids. The CDR3 DNA is TGTGCCAGCAGTGGAAGACTAGCGGGAGGAGAGGAGCAGTACTTC. Its protein product is CASSGRLAGGEEQYF.

This clonotype was picked up many times. This chain connects TRBV28 to TRBJ2-2; D call uncertain. CDR3 length: 13 residues. Germline lookup yields CDR1 MDHEN and CDR2 SYDVKM. With 3 bases removed from V and 7 bases from J, the gap between germline ends came to 9 bases. CDR3 sequence (DNA): TGTGCCAGCAGTTTCCTCCTGGGCGGGGAGCTGTTTTTT. It specifies CASSFLLGGELFF.

This clonotype has a handful of counts. The chain uses TRBV30 and TRBJ1-6; D gene ambiguous. The CDR3 is 15 amino acids. Trimming removed 0 bases at V and 4 bases at J, with 10 bases between. The germline V gene has CDR1 GTSNPN and CDR2 SVGIG (reference sequence). The CDR3: CAWSVPGGYNSPLHF. Written as DNA, the CDR3 is TGTGCCTGGAGTGTACCCGGAGGGTATAATTCACCCCTCCACTTT. Full variable domain (missing parts from reference TRBV30 and TRBJ1-6): SQTIHQWPATLVQPVGSPLSLECTVEGTSNPNLYWYRQAAGRGLQLLFYSVGIGQISSEVPQNLSASRPQDRQFILSSKKLLLSDSGFYLCAWSVPGGYNSPLHFGNGTRLTVT.